This TCR beta chain was sequenced in a study of blood T cell repertoires in COVID-19. Generated by immunoSEQ multiplex PCR, the TCRdb table keeps only in-frame clones and is missing some. The sample includes a few hundred thousand clones, 90% seen only once; the top ten take 1.5% to 2%. In germline, CDR1 is SQVTM, CDR2 ANQGSEA. V lost 6 bases to trimming and J lost 5 bases; unmatched junction nucleotides: 6. This CDR3 has 14 amino acids. Living in 24 US areas, the participants were between roughly 18 and 95 years of age. What was sequenced was PBMCs or T cells enriched from blood (not recorded which). This clonotype was obtained from a woman between 18 and 29 years old with acute COVID-19. The J gene is TRBJ2-5, the V gene TRBV29-1; 13 nucleotides agree with TRBD2. CDR3 in amino acids: CSVHRLAGGETQYF. CDR3 nucleotide sequence: TGCAGCGTCCATAGACTAGCGGGAGGTGAGACCCAGTACTTC.